The 6 T cell receptor beta chains listed next were all sequenced from one sample in a study of human T cells and chemical hapten exposure. Via MiXCR, TCRdb re-called the RACE reads, giving one row per CDR3 protein. Of around 260,000 distinct CDR3 sequences in the sample, 7% to 10% were seen once. This sample's time point: pre-sensitization, week 0. Treatment meaning: therapeutic diphenylcyclopropenone sensitization with weekly scalp DPC. Sequenced here: whole blood, sampled in connection with sensitization to the hapten diphenylcyclopropenone (DPC). These receptors were taken from a woman aged 35 to 49 with alopecia areata. Some clones in this sample may be carry-over from other donors' samples.

This clonotype showed up just a few times. Germline is not matched at one junction end, which may reflect a read error. The chain has TRBV6-5 and TRBJ2-5; 9 nucleotides match TRBD1. Germline CDR1 MNHEY, CDR2 SVGAGI. There are 16 residues in the CDR3. The CDR3 DNA reads as TGTGCCAGCAGTGACTCACCGGGACAGGGAGTAGAGACCCAGTACTTC. The encoded protein is CASSDSPGQGVETQYF.

This chain links TRBV29-1 with TRBJ2-7; D unresolved. Per germline, CDR1 SQVTM and CDR2 ANQGSEA. V was pared by 0 bases and J by 1 base, with 7 bases between. The CDR3 covers 13 residues. CDR3 in DNA: TGCAGCGTTGAAGATGCGGAATCCTACGAGCAGTACTTC. It translates to CSVEDAESYEQYF.

This rearrangement joins TRBV29-1 to TRBJ2-1; 11 positions match TRBD2. The CDR3 spans 15 residues. The germline V gene has CDR1 SQVTM and CDR2 ANQGSEA. J gave up 2 bases and V 4 bases, and 4 bases lay outside the gene matches. The CDR3 is CSVVPSGRPYNEQFF. The CDR3 nucleotides read TGCAGCGTTGTGCCTAGCGGGAGGCCCTACAATGAGCAGTTCTTC.

The gene calls are TRBV7-2 and TRBJ2-3, with TRBD2 as a possible D gene (6 bases). Trimming removed 1 base from V and 6 bases from J, with 11 bases in between. The CDR3 consists of 14 residues. Looked up from germline, CDR1 is SGHTA and CDR2 is FQGNSA. The CDR3 is CASSLGGLADTQYF. The CDR3 DNA is TGTGCCAGCAGCTTAGGGGGCCTAGCGGATACGCAGTATTTT.

The V and J genes are TRBV7-2 and TRBJ1-4, with a weak D call TRBD1 (6 bases). The germline V gene encodes CDR1 SGHTA and CDR2 FQGNSA. V lost 2 bases, J lost 3 bases, and 10 bases lay in between. This CDR3 spans 15 amino acids. The CDR3 bases are TGTGCCAGCAGCTTACCGACAGGTTCTAATGAAAAACTGTTTTTT. Protein: CASSLPTGSNEKLFF.

This clonotype was counted a few times. The V call is TRBV28, the J call TRBJ2-7; perhaps TRBD2 as D (5 bases). This CDR3 region has 11 residues. Germline V CDR1 and CDR2: MDHEN, SYDVKM. The V gene lost 7 bases and the J gene lost 3 bases, with 7 bases spanning the gap. The CDR3 DNA reads as TGTGCCAGCATCGGACTCTACGAGCAGTACTTC. This gives the protein CASIGLYEQYF. Complete variable domain (other parts from reference TRBV28 and TRBJ2-7): DVKVTQSSRYLVKRTGEKVFLECVQDMDHENMFWYRQDPGLGLRLIYFSYDVKMKEKGDIPEGYSVSREKKERFSLILESASTNQTSMYLCASIGLYEQYFGPGTRLTVT.